This T cell receptor (beta chain) comes out of a study of memory CD8 T cells in hepatitis C reinfection. Study in general: HCV reinfection meant a positive HCV RNA test after two negative tests at least 60 days apart. Between 3 and 8 weeks after reinfection detection, peak samples were drawn.

Indicated time point: peak reinfection, 3 to 8 weeks after reinfection detection. TCR sequencing was done directly ex vivo on sorted cells, without expansion in vitro. At all three reinfection time points, viable CD3+ CD8+ CD45RO- cells from a couple of donors served as controls. CDR3 length: 13 amino acids. CDR1 is ENHRY and CDR2 is SYGVKD in the germline V gene. The V end lost 5 bases, the J end lost 2 bases, and 9 bases lay between the germline ends. Method: immunoSEQ multiplex PCR; TCRdb's copy keeps in-frame clones and lacks some. The sample lists roughly 43,000 clones; 70% to 90% were seen once.

The material sequenced was naive CD8+ T cells sorted from blood. The clonotype originates from a man younger than 35 with hepatitis C virus infection. The chain couples TRBV10-3 to TRBJ2-5; a weak D match, TRBD1 (6 bases). CDR3 sequence (DNA): TGTGCCATCAGTAAAGGACAGCAAGAGACCCAGTACTTC. Protein product: CAISKGQQETQYF.